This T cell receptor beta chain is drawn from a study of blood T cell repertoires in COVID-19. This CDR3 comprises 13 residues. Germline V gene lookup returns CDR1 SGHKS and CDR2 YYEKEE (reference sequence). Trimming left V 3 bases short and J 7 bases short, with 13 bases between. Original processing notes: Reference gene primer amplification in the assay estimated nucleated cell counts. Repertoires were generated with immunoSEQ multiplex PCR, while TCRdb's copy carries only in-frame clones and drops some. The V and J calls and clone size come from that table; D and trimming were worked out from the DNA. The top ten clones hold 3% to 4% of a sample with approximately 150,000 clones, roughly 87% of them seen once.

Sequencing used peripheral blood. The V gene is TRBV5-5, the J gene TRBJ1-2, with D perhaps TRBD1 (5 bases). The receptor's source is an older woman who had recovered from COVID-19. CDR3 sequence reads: CASSSGLTVGYTF. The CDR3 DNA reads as TGTGCCAGCAGCTCGGGACTGACGGTTGGCTACACCTTC.